This record covers a single TCR beta chain. The data stem from a study of blood T cell repertoires in COVID-19. Study-level background: Samples representing acute and convalescent COVID-19 were sourced from the United States, Italy and Spain.

The data were produced by immunoSEQ multiplex PCR, yet TCRdb's version contains in-frame clones alone and is incomplete. The repertoire holds 130,000 or so clones, 85% to 90% seen once, with more than 1.5% in the top ten. The CDR3 covers 14 residues. The ends lost 3 bases at V and 6 bases at J; junction bases unmatched: 6. CDR1 and CDR2 from the germline V gene are KGHSH and LQKENI. This chain connects TRBV18 to TRBJ2-7; TRBD1 aligns across 9 bases. The TCR comes from a woman in her sixties with acute or convalescent COVID-19. The sample taken for sequencing was peripheral blood. CDR3 residues: CASSPGDREGEQYF. The CDR3 bases are TGTGCCAGCTCACCCGGGGACAGGGAAGGCGAGCAGTACTTC.